The clone carrying this T cell receptor (beta chain) was observed a single time. Its target is unknown. Each sample came from a Caucasian adult donor living in Nashville, Tennessee. Only in-frame clones appear in the TCRdb table, and some are missing; sequencing was by immunoSEQ multiplex PCR. The table has 1,400,000 or so clones, about 98.5% seen once; the top ten hold 0.36%. The sample is drawn from a study of shared clonotypes between healthy human individuals. V lost 6 bases to trimming and J lost 8 bases; unmatched junction nucleotides: 7. Germline CDR1 MDHEN, CDR2 SYDVKM. CDR3 size: 14 residues. Findings and limits, study-wide: Larger estimated richness was generally recorded for naive subsets relative to memory subsets. Only blood was sampled; tissue repertoires likely differ.

This clonotype was sampled from a man aged 25 to 45 in good health. V gene TRBV28 combines with J gene TRBJ1-4, with 9 bases matching TRBD1. Sequenced sample: naive CD4+ T cells sorted from blood. Subset specified: CD45RA+ positively selected. The CDR3 sequence: CASRSGTGMEKLFF. In DNA form, the CDR3 reads TGTGCCAGCAGATCCGGGACAGGGATGGAAAAACTGTTTTTT.